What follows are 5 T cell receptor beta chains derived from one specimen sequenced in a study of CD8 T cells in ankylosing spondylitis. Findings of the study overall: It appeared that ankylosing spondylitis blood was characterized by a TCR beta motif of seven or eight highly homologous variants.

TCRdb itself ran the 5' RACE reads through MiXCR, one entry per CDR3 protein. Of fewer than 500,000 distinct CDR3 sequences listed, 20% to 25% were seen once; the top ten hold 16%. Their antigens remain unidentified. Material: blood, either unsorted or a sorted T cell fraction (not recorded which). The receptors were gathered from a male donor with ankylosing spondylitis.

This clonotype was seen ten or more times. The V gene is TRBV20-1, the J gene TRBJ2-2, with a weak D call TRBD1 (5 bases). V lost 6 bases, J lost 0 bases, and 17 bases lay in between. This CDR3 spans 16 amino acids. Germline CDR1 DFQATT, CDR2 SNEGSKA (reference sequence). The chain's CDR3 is CSALRQGPSNTGELFF. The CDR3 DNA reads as TGCAGTGCACTTCGTCAGGGCCCCTCGAACACCGGGGAGCTGTTTTTT.

CDR3 sequence: CASSPRTGMVETQYF. The CDR3 bases are TGTGCCAGCAGCCCTCGGACAGGGATGGTAGAGACCCAGTACTTC. The chain has TRBV9 and TRBJ2-5; 8 bases match TRBD1. Germline V gene sequence: CDR1 SGDLS, CDR2 YYNGEE. V shed 4 bases and J 4 bases; nucleotides not matched to a gene: 9. The CDR3 runs to 15 residues.

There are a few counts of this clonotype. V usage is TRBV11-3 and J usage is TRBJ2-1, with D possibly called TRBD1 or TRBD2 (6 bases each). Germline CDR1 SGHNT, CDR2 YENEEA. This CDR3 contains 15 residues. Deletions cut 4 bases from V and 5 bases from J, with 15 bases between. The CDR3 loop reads CASSSVGGPNNEQFF. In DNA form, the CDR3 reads TGTGCCAGCAGCTCCGTTGGGGGGCCCAACAATGAGCAGTTCTTC.

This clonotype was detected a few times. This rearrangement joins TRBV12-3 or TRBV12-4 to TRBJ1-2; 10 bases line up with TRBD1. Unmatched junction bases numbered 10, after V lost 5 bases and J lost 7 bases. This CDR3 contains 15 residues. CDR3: CASSPGTGALGGYTF. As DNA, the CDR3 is TGTGCCAGCAGTCCTGGGACAGGGGCTTTAGGTGGCTACACCTTC.

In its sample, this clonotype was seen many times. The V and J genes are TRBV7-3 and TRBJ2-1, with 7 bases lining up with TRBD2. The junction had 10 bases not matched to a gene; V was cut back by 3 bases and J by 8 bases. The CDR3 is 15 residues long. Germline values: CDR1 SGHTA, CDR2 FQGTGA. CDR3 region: CASSFGGVNPHEQFF. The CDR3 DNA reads TGTGCCAGCAGCTTTGGGGGGGTAAACCCTCATGAGCAGTTCTTC.